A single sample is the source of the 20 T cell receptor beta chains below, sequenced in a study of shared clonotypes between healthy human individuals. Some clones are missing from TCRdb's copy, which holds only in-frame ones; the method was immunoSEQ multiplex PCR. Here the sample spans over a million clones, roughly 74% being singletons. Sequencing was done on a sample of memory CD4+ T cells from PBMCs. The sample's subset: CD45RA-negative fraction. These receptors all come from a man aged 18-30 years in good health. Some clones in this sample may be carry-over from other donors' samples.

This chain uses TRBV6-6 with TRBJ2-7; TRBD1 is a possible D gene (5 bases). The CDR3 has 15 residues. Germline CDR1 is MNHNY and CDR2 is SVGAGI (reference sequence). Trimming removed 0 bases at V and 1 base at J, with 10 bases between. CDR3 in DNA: TGTGCCAGCAGTTACTCGACAGCTAGTTCCTACGAGCAGTACTTC. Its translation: CASSYSTASSYEQYF.

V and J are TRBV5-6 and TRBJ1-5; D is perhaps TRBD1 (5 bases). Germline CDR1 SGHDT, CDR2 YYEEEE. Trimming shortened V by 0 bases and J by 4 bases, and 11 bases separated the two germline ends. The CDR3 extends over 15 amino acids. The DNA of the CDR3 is TGTGCCAGCAGCTTGGCGACAGCCCTTAATCAGCCCCAGCATTTT. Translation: CASSLATALNQPQHF.

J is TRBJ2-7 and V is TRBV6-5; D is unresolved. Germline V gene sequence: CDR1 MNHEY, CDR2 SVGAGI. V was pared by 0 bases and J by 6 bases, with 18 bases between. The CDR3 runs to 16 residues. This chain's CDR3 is CASSYSAAGPPREQYF. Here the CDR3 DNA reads TGTGCCAGCAGTTACTCTGCGGCAGGCCCCCCTCGCGAGCAGTACTTC.

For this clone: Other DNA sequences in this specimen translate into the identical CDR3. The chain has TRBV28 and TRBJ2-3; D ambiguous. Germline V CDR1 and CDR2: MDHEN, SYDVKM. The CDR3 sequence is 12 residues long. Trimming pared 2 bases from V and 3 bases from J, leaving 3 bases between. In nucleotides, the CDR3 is TGTGCCAGCAGTTTAACAACAGATACGCAGTATTTT. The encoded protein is CASSLTTDTQYF.

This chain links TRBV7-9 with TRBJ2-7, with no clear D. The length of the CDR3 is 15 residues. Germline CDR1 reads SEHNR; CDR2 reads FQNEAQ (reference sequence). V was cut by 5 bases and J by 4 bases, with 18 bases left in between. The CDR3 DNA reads TGTGCCAGCAGCCCGTGGGTACGAACAAGATACGAGCAGTACTTC. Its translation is CASSPWVRTRYEQYF.

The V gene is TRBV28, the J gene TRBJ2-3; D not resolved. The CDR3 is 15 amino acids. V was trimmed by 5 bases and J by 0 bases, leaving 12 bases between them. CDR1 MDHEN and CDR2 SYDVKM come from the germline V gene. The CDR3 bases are TGTGCCAGCAGTCCGGGTGCAGTTAGCACAGATACGCAGTATTTT. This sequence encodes CASSPGAVSTDTQYF.

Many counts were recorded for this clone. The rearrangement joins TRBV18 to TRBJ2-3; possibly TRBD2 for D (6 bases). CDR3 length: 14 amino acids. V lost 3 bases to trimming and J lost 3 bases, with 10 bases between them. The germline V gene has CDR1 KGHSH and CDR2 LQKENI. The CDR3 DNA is TGTGCCAGCTCACCCGGGACTCTTACAGATACGCAGTATTTT. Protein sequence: CASSPGTLTDTQYF.

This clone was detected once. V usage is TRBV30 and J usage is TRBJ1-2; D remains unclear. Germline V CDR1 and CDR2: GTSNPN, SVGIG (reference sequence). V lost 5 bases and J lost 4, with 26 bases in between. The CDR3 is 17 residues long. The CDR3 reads CAWQPPDSRLIFYGYTF. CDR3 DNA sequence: TGTGCCTGGCAGCCCCCTGACTCAAGGCTTATATTCTATGGCTACACCTTC.

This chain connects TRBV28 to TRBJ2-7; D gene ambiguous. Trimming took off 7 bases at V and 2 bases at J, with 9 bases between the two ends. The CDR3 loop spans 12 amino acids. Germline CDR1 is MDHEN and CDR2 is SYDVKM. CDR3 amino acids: CASTTRTYEQYF. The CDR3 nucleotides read TGTGCCAGCACGACCAGAACCTACGAGCAGTACTTC. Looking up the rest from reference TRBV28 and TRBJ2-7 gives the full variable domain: DVKVTQSSRYLVKRTGEKVFLECVQDMDHENMFWYRQDPGLGLRLIYFSYDVKMKEKGDIPEGYSVSREKKERFSLILESASTNQTSMYLCASTTRTYEQYFGPGTRLTVT.

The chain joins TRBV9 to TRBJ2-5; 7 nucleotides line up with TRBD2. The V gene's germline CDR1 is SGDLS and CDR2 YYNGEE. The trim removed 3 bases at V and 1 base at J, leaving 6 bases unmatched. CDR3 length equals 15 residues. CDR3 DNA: TGTGCCAGCAGCGCGTCTAGCGGTAGCCAAGAGACCCAGTACTTC. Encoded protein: CASSASSGSQETQYF. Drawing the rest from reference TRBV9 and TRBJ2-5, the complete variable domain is DSGVTQTPKHLITATGQRVTLRCSPRSGDLSVYWYQQSLDQGLQFLIQYYNGEERAKGNILERFSAQQFPDLHSELNLSSLELGDSALYFCASSASSGSQETQYFGPGTRLLVL.

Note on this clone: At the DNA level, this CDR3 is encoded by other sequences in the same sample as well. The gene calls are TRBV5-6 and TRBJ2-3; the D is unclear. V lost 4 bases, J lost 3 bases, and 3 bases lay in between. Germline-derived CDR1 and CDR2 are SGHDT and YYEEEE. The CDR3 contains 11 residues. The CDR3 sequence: CASSLTDTQYF. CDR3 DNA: TGTGCCAGCAGCCTTACAGATACGCAGTATTTT.

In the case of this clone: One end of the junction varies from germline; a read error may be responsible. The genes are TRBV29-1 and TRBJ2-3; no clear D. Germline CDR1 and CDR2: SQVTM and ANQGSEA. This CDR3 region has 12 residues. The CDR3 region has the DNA TGCAGCATTGAGTCCCTTCCAGATACGCAGTATTTT. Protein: CSIESLPDTQYF.

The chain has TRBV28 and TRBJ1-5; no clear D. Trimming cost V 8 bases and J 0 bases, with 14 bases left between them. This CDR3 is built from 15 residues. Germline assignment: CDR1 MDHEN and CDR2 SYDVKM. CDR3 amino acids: CASRFTVPSNQPQHF. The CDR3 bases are TGTGCCAGCCGATTTACAGTCCCTAGCAATCAGCCCCAGCATTTT.

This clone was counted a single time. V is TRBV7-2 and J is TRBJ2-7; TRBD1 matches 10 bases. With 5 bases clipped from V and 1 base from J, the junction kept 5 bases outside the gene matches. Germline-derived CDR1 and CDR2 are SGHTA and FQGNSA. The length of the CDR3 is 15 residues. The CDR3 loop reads CASSPGTGVSYEQYF. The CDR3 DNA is TGTGCCAGCAGCCCCGGGACAGGGGTTTCCTACGAGCAGTACTTC.

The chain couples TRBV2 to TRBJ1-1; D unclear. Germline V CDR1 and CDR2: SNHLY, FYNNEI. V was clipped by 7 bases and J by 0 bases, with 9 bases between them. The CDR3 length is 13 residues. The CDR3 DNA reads TGTGCCAGCACCGGTGGGGTGAACACTGAAGCTTTCTTT. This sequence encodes CASTGGVNTEAFF.

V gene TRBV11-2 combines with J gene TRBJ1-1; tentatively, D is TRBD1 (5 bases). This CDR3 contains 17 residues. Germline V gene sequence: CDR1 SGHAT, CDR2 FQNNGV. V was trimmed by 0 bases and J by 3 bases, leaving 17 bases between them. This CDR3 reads CASSLDTVGVGDTEAFF. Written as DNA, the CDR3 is TGTGCCAGCAGCTTAGATACGGTAGGGGTGGGGGACACTGAAGCTTTCTTT.

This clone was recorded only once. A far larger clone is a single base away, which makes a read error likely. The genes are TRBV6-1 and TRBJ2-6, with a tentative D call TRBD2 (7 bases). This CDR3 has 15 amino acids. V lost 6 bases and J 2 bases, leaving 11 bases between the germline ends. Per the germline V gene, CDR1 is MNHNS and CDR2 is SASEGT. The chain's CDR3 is CASSVGGAGANVLTF. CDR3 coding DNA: TGTGCCAGCAGCGTAGGGGGGGCTGGGGCCAACGTCCTGACTTTC.

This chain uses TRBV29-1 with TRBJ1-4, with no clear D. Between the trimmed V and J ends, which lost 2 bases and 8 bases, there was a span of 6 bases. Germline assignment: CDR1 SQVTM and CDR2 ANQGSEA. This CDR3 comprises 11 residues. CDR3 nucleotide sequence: TGCAGCGTTGAACTAGAGGAAAAACTGTTTTTT. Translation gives CSVELEEKLFF.

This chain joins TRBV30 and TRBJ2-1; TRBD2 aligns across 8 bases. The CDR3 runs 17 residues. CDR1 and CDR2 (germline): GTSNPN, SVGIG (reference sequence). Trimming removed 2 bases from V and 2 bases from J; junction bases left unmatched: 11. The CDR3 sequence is CAWSRGTLAVPYNEQFF. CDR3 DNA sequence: TGTGCCTGGAGTAGGGGCACACTAGCGGTCCCCTACAATGAGCAGTTCTTC.

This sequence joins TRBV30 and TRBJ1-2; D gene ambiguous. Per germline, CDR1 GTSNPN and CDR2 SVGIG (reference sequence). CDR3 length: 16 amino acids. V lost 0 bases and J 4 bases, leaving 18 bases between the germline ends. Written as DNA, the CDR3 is TGTGCCTGGAGTGTATTAGGGCAGGTGAAGATCTATGGCTACACCTTC. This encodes CAWSVLGQVKIYGYTF.